This T cell receptor beta chain was sequenced for a study of blood T cell repertoires in COVID-19. Study-level background: PBMCs, B-cell-depleted T cells, or T cells were the source of the cDNA or gDNA that made up the material.

Adults between roughly 18 and 95 years of age took part from more than 20 US areas. TCRdb's table, derived via immunoSEQ multiplex PCR, lists solely in-frame clones and lacks some. This sample has 380,000 or so clones; roughly 90% occur once, and the top ten carry roughly 1.9%. CDR1 and CDR2 from the germline V gene are SGHNT and YENEEA. With V trimmed by 5 bases and J by 4 bases, 8 bases remained unmatched. This CDR3 spans 15 amino acids. Sequencing used PBMCs or T cells enriched from blood (not recorded which). The chain employs TRBV11-3 and TRBJ1-2; 9 bases fit TRBD1. This clonotype was sampled from a woman aged 35 to 49 with acute COVID-19. CDR3: CASSVRDREAYGYTF. CDR3 DNA sequence: TGTGCCAGCAGCGTCCGGGACAGGGAGGCCTATGGCTACACCTTC. The whole variable domain, remainder taken from reference TRBV11-3 and TRBJ1-2, is EAGVVQSPRYKIIEKKQPVAFWCNPISGHNTLYWYLQNLGQGPELLIRYENEEAVDDSQLPKDRFSAERLKGVDSTLKIQPAELGDSAVYLCASSVRDREAYGYTFGSGTRLTVV.